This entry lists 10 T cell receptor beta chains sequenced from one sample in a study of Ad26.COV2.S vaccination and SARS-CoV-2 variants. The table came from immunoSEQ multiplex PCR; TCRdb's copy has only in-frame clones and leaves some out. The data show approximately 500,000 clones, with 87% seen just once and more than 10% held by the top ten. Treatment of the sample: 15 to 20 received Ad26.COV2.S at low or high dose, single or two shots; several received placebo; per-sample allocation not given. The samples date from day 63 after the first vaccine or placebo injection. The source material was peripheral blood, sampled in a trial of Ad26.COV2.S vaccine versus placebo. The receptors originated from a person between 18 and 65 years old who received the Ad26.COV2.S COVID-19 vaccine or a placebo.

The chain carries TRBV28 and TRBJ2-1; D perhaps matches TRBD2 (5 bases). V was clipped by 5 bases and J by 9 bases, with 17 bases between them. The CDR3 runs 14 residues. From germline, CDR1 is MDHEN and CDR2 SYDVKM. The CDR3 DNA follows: TGTGCCAGCAGTCCGAGCGCGACTAAGGGTGAGCAGTTCTTC. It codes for CASSPSATKGEQFF.

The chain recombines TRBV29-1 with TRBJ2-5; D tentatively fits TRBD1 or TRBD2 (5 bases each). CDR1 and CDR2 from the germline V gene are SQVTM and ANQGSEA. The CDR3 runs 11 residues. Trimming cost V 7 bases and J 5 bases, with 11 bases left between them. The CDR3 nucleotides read TGCAGCGCACAAGAGGGGGAGACCCAGTACTTC. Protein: CSAQEGETQYF.

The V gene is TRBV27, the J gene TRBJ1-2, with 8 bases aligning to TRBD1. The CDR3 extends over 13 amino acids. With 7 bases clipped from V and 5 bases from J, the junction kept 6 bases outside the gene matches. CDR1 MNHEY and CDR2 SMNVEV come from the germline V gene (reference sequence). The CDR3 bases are TGTGCCAGCACAGGGGGCGCCGGGTATGGCTACACCTTC. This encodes CASTGGAGYGYTF.

The CDR3 is CASSLEGTVYGYTF. The CDR3, as DNA: TGCGCCAGCAGCTTGGAGGGGACAGTCTATGGCTACACCTTC. The chain combines TRBV5-1 with TRBJ1-2, with 7 positions matching TRBD1. Germline V gene lookup returns CDR1 SGHRS and CDR2 YFSETQ. The V gene end was trimmed by 0 bases and the J gene end by 4 bases; junction bases not matched to a gene: 3. The CDR3 has 14 residues.

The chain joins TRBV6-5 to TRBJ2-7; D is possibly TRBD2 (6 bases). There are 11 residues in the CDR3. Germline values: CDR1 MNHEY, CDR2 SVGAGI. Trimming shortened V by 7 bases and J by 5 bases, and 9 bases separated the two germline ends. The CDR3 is CASMRGHEQYF. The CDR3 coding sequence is TGTGCCAGCATGCGGGGCCACGAGCAGTACTTC.

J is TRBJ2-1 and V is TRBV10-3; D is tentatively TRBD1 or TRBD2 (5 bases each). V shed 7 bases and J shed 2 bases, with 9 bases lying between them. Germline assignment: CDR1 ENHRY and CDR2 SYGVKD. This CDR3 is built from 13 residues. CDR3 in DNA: TGTGCCATCACAGGGAGTCCCTACAATGAGCAGTTCTTC. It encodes CAITGSPYNEQFF.

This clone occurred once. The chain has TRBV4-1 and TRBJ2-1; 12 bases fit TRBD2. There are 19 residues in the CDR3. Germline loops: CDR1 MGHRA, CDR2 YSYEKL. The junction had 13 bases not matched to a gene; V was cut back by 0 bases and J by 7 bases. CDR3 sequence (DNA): TGCGCCAGCAGCCAAGATTTTGGGGCTAGCGGGAGGGCCGGTAATGAGCAGTTCTTC. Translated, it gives CASSQDFGASGRAGNEQFF.

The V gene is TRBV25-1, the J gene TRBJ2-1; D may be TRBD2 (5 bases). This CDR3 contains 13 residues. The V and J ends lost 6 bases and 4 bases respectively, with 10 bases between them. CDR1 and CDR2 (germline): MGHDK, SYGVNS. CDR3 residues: CASRVEGYNEQFF. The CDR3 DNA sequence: TGTGCCAGCAGGGTTGAGGGTTACAATGAGCAGTTCTTC.

Here the CDR3 reads CASSSSRGYEQYF. The CDR3 DNA reads as TGTGCCAGCAGTTCTAGCCGGGGTTACGAGCAGTACTTC. The chain employs TRBV6-2 or TRBV6-3 and TRBJ2-7; maybe TRBD2 (5 bases). CDR1 is MNHEY, CDR2 SVGEGT, per germline. This CDR3 spans 13 amino acids. V gave up 4 bases and J gave up 4 bases, with 11 bases separating them.

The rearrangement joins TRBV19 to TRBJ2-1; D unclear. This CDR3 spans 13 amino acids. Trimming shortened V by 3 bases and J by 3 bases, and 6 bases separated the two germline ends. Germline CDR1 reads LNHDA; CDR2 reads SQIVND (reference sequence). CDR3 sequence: CASSIIGYNEQFF. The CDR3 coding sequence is TGTGCCAGTAGTATTATTGGCTACAATGAGCAGTTCTTC.